This T cell receptor beta chain was captured by sequencing in a study of tumor-infiltrating lymphocytes in primary liver carcinoma. A note on this clonotype: Here the CDR3 omits its conserved ending phenylalanine or tryptophan, so a read error is the likely source.

The investigators made TCR beta cDNA from 500 ng total RNA, using a constant-region primer. Construction of TCR beta libraries relied on three successive nested multiplex PCR rounds employing slightly modified ARM-PCR. In the first two PCR rounds, TRBV1-TRBV30 forward primers were paired with a C-beta reverse primer, and each round lasted approximately 10 cycles. A single record per CDR3 protein comes from TCRdb applying MiXCR to the multiplex PCR reads. The sample has 40,000 to 60,000 distinct CDR3 sequences; over 65% are singletons. For each extraction, RNA and DNA were obtained together from about 20-30 mg of unsorted bulk tissue. Each tumor sample had over 75% viable tumor cells. The germline gives CDR1 MNHEY, CDR2 SVGEGT. The CDR3 runs 18 residues.

The chain employs TRBV6-2 or TRBV6-3 and TRBJ2-7; tentative D call: TRBD2 (6 bases). Material: liver tumor tissue from sampling region 5. Sample subset: tumor region T5, tumor centre. The source of this sequence is a man aged 35 to 55 with primary liver carcinoma and hepatitis B virus infection. The CDR3 bases are TGTGCCAGCAGCTACTCCCCGCCGGAGGGGATTTCTTCTTACGAGCAGTACTAC. Translating gives CASSYSPPEGISSYEQYY.